This T cell receptor beta chain was identified during a study of T cells in localized non-small cell lung cancer. Study results and caveats: There was an association of higher blood T cell density with longer overall survival. Median detection of top 100 tumor clones in adjacent lung was about 60 clones. Exceeding tumor, uninvolved adjacent lung had the highest T cell clonality.

On this clone itself: What it recognizes is unknown.

Repertoires were generated with immunoSEQ multiplex PCR, while TCRdb's copy carries only in-frame clones and drops some. Of around 130,000 clones in the sample, roughly 90% are singletons; the top ten hold approximately 1.7%. Trimming removed 4 bases from V and 4 bases from J, with 8 bases in between. There are 13 residues in the CDR3. From germline, CDR1 is MNHNS and CDR2 SASEGT. This clonotype was sampled from a female donor of 60 years or more with stage I lung adenocarcinoma. This specimen was peripheral blood, taken before any cancer treatment. The rearrangement uses TRBV6-1 and TRBJ2-1; D is ambiguous. DNA of the CDR3: TGTGCCAGCAGTGTGTGGGGTTACAATGAGCAGTTCTTC. Its protein product is CASSVWGYNEQFF.